This TCR beta chain was retrieved from a study of T cell responses to AZD1222 COVID-19 vaccine. In regard to this clone: Its antigen is still unknown.

Points from the study as a whole: Targeting of unmutated variant regions was reportedly seen in nearly half of spike-specific TCRs. Among the donors, most were white British and more were female, and clonal diversity was possibly underestimated. Spike-specific TCR depth and breadth grew after two AZD1222 doses.

Using immunoSEQ multiplex PCR, the repertoire was profiled, and TCRdb retains in-frame clones only, with some absent. Here the sample spans some 180,000 clones, almost 90% being singletons. This material consisted of peripheral blood, taken on day 0 of AZD1222 vaccination. The clonotype originates from an adult in good health.

The CDR3 sequence is CASSLLGGQETQYF. Written as DNA, the CDR3 is TGTGCCAGCAGCTTATTAGGAGGCCAAGAGACCCAGTACTTC. The chain couples TRBV7-2 to TRBJ2-5; D may be TRBD2 (5 bases). Germline CDR1 SGHTA, CDR2 FQGNSA. This CDR3 has 14 residues. The germline V and J ends were trimmed by 2 bases and 1 base, with 8 bases remaining between them.